Included here is one T cell receptor (beta chain) sequence, with context. Antigen: not known. The data were obtained in a study of radiotherapy plus CTLA-4 blockade in lung cancer. Only in-frame clones appear in the TCRdb table, and some are missing; sequencing was by immunoSEQ multiplex PCR. The data show under 45,000 clones, 75% to 85% seen once. Findings and caveats of the study: Clones of tumor-derived TCRs expanded in blood after radiotherapy plus ipilimumab. Best predicting response, reportedly, were early blood T cell clone dynamics, with interferon-beta.

The CDR3 has 17 residues. The trim removed 3 bases at V and 0 bases at J, leaving 8 bases unmatched. Looked up from germline, CDR1 is LNHDA and CDR2 is SQIVND (reference sequence). Sample: peripheral blood, taken from a patient treated with radiotherapy plus ipilimumab. This clonotype originated in a human donor with non-small cell lung cancer that progressed on radiotherapy plus ipilimumab. V is TRBV19 and J is TRBJ1-5; 7 positions agree with TRBD1. In DNA, the CDR3 is TGTGCCAGTAGTATCGGGGGGGACAGCAATAGCAATCAGCCCCAGCATTTT. The encoded protein is CASSIGGDSNSNQPQHF.